Below, 32 T cell receptor beta chains from the same sample are listed, as sequenced in a study of blood T cell repertoires in COVID-19. The table came from immunoSEQ multiplex PCR; TCRdb's copy has only in-frame clones and leaves some out. This sample has about 410,000 clones, with 86% found just once. The sequenced sample was peripheral blood. The receptor set was obtained from a woman under 40 with active or convalescent COVID-19.

The rearrangement joins TRBV14 to TRBJ1-3, with 9 bases fitting TRBD1. V gave up 1 base and J gave up 5 bases; unmatched junction bases: 6. The CDR3 consists of 16 residues. The germline V gene has CDR1 SGHDN and CDR2 FVKESK. CDR3 region: CASSQGWGQGRNTIYF. In DNA form, the CDR3 reads TGTGCCAGCAGCCAAGGTTGGGGACAGGGAAGAAACACCATATATTTT. The full variable domain, completed using reference TRBV14 and TRBJ1-3, is EAGVTQFPSHSVIEKGQTVTLRCDPISGHDNLYWYRRVMGKEIKFLLHFVKESKQDESGMPNNRFLAERTGGTYSTLKVQPAELEDSGVYFCASSQGWGQGRNTIYFGEGSWLTVV.

The rearrangement joins TRBV5-4 to TRBJ1-1, with TRBD1 matching over 7 bases. The CDR3 totals 15 residues. Trimming took 3 bases from V and 1 from J; bases not matched to a gene: 6. CDR1 is SGHNT, CDR2 YYREEE, per germline (reference sequence). The DNA of the CDR3 is TGTGCCAGCAGCTCAAACAGGGGAGAGAACACTGAAGCTTTCTTT. Translating gives CASSSNRGENTEAFF. Complete variable domain (other parts from reference TRBV5-4 and TRBJ1-1): ETGVTQSPTHLIKTRGQQVTLRCSSQSGHNTVSWYQQALGQGPQFIFQYYREEENGRGNFPPRFSGLQFPNYSSELNVNALELDDSALYLCASSSNRGENTEAFFGQGTRLTVV.

The V call is TRBV6-5, the J call TRBJ1-2; no firm D call. Between the trimmed V and J ends, which lost 6 bases and 4 bases, there was a span of 12 bases. The CDR3 is 13 amino acids. The germline V gene encodes CDR1 MNHEY and CDR2 SVGAGI. CDR3 amino acids: CASRAPGIYGYTF. The CDR3 DNA reads as TGTGCCAGCAGGGCCCCGGGGATCTATGGCTACACCTTC.

A single count supports this clone. The chain has TRBV6-1 and TRBJ1-2; 11 bases are a match to TRBD1. The germline V gene encodes CDR1 MNHNS and CDR2 SASEGT. V shed 3 bases, J shed 3 bases, and the junction held 3 bases outside the gene matches. The CDR3 length is 15 residues. The CDR3 is CASSDTGQGDYGYTF. The CDR3 nucleotides read TGTGCCAGCAGTGACACGGGACAGGGGGACTATGGCTACACCTTC.

V gene TRBV2 combines with J gene TRBJ1-5, with 10 bases aligning to TRBD1. The V gene's germline CDR1 is SNHLY and CDR2 FYNNEI. Losses at the gene ends were 6 bases for V and 2 bases for J; bases not matched to a gene: 4. The CDR3 sequence is 15 residues long. In nucleotides, the CDR3 is TGTGCCAGCAGCAGGACAGGGGGAGGCAATCAGCCCCAGCATTTT. This codes for CASSRTGGGNQPQHF.

The gene calls are TRBV11-2 and TRBJ2-1; D uncertain. The CDR3 runs 15 residues. Germline assignment: CDR1 SGHAT and CDR2 FQNNGV. The V end was cut by 3 bases, the J end by 0 bases, with 9 bases between. This chain's CDR3 is CASSFFSSSYNEQFF. The CDR3 DNA sequence: TGTGCCAGCAGCTTCTTTTCTAGCTCCTACAATGAGCAGTTCTTC.

The chain carries TRBV12-3 or TRBV12-4 and TRBJ2-1; D gene ambiguous. The V end lost 6 bases, the J end lost 7 bases, and 10 bases lay between the germline ends. This CDR3 has 12 amino acids. The CDR3 DNA follows: TGTGCCAGCAGCGCTAGTTATAATGAGCAGTTCTTC. It is translated as CASSASYNEQFF.

The chain uses TRBV20-1 and TRBJ2-1; D is perhaps TRBD2 (5 bases). From germline, CDR1 is DFQATT and CDR2 SNEGSKA (reference sequence). The CDR3 runs to 13 residues. V was pared by 6 bases and J by 4 bases, with 13 bases between. CDR3 residues: CSASPRAYNEQFF. The CDR3 coding sequence is TGCAGTGCCAGTCCGCGGGCTTACAATGAGCAGTTCTTC.

This chain connects TRBV3-1 (or the pseudogene TRBV3-2) to TRBJ1-1; 9 nucleotides match TRBD1. The trim removed 3 bases at V and 7 bases at J, leaving 12 bases unmatched. This CDR3 spans 16 amino acids. Germline V gives CDR1 LGHDT, CDR2 YNNKEL (reference sequence). The CDR3 here is CASSQTWTGAPIEAFF. For the CDR3, the DNA is TGTGCCAGCAGCCAGACGTGGACAGGGGCGCCCATTGAAGCTTTCTTT.

The chain couples TRBV5-8 to TRBJ1-6; D ambiguous. Per germline, CDR1 SGHTS and CDR2 YDEGEE. V lost 0 bases, J lost 9 bases, and 7 bases lay in between. The CDR3 runs 13 residues. The CDR3 DNA is TGTGCCAGCAGCTTGGATCCGTCTTCACCCCTCCACTTT. Protein: CASSLDPSSPLHF. The complete variable domain, with remaining parts taken from reference TRBV5-8 and TRBJ1-6, reads EAGVTQSPTHLIKTRGQQATLRCSPISGHTSVYWYQQALGLGLQFLLWYDEGEERNRGNFPPRFSGRQFPNYSSELNVNALELEDSALYLCASSLDPSSPLHFGNGTRLTVT.

The genes are TRBV27 and TRBJ2-3; 12 bases align to TRBD2. Per germline, CDR1 MNHEY and CDR2 SMNVEV (reference sequence). Losses at the gene ends were 6 bases for V and 8 bases for J; bases not matched to a gene: 12. The CDR3 spans 16 residues. Here the CDR3 DNA reads TGTGCCAGCAGCCTGAATAGACTAGCGGGGGCCTCTACGCAGTATTTT. It codes for CASSLNRLAGASTQYF.

This chain uses TRBV5-4 with TRBJ1-2; TRBD1 matches at 9 bases. CDR3 size: 13 residues. Looked up from germline, CDR1 is SGHNT and CDR2 is YYREEE (reference sequence). V shed 4 bases and J 10 bases; nucleotides not matched to a gene: 8. The DNA for the CDR3 is TGTGCCAGCAGCCCAACAGGGGGCGTTGTCTACACCTTC. This codes for CASSPTGGVVYTF.

V gene TRBV5-8 combines with J gene TRBJ1-1; D might be TRBD1 (5 bases). The CDR3 totals 15 residues. Germline CDR1 is SGHTS and CDR2 is YDEGEE. The V and J ends lost 4 bases and 4 bases respectively, with 17 bases between them. CDR3 nucleotides: TGTGCCAGCAGCCAACCACGACAGTTCGGCACTGAAGCTTTCTTT. It specifies CASSQPRQFGTEAFF.

J is TRBJ1-2 and V is TRBV6-6, with 7 bases that match TRBD1. Trimming removed 1 base from V and 3 bases from J; junction bases left unmatched: 8. Germline CDR1 MNHNY, CDR2 SVGAGI (reference sequence). The CDR3 is 16 residues long. As DNA, the CDR3 is TGTGCCAGCAGTTACTTCGCAGGGGGATCGTACTATGGCTACACCTTC. Translating it yields CASSYFAGGSYYGYTF.

The gene calls are TRBV19 and TRBJ1-2, with D maybe TRBD1 (5 bases). The CDR3 totals 13 residues. The V end lost 7 bases, the J end lost 6 bases, and 15 bases lay between the germline ends. From germline, CDR1 is LNHDA and CDR2 SQIVND (reference sequence). The DNA of the CDR3 is TGTGCCAGTACCCCCAATGGGGCTAATGGCTACACCTTC. This sequence encodes CASTPNGANGYTF.

This clone was observed a single time. This rearrangement joins TRBV19 to TRBJ2-1; 10 positions agree with TRBD2. Unmatched junction bases numbered 14, after V lost 8 bases and J lost 4 bases. The CDR3 runs to 17 residues. Per the germline V gene, CDR1 is LNHDA and CDR2 is SQIVND (reference sequence). CDR3 protein: CASSLRIAGGSYNEQFF. The CDR3 DNA reads as TGTGCCAGTTCCCTCCGGATAGCGGGGGGTTCATACAATGAGCAGTTCTTC.

V gene TRBV30 combines with J gene TRBJ2-7; D is possibly TRBD2 (6 bases). CDR1 GTSNPN and CDR2 SVGIG come from the germline V gene (reference sequence). The CDR3 totals 14 residues. Deletions cut 0 bases from V and 0 bases from J, with 9 bases between. The CDR3 DNA reads TGTGCCTGGAGTGTATCGGGACTCTCCTACGAGCAGTACTTC. Residues: CAWSVSGLSYEQYF. The full variable domain, rest sourced from reference TRBV30 and TRBJ2-7, is SQTIHQWPATLVQPVGSPLSLECTVEGTSNPNLYWYRQAAGRGLQLLFYSVGIGQISSEVPQNLSASRPQDRQFILSSKKLLLSDSGFYLCAWSVSGLSYEQYFGPGTRLTVT.

This clone was detected only a few times. The chain links TRBV18 to TRBJ1-2, with D possibly TRBD1 on 5 matching bases. V shed 3 bases and J shed 0 bases, with 14 bases lying between them. There are 16 residues in the CDR3. The germline V gene encodes CDR1 KGHSH and CDR2 LQKENI. CDR3 loop: CASSPGSGGSNYGYTF. In DNA form, the CDR3 reads TGTGCCAGCTCACCCGGCTCCGGGGGATCTAACTATGGCTACACCTTC.

The CDR3 protein is CASSEGGGAGNTIYF. The CDR3 nucleotides are TGCGCCAGCAGTGAGGGTGGAGGGGCTGGAAACACCATATATTTT. The rearrangement links TRBV10-2 to TRBJ1-3; tentatively, D is TRBD1 (5 bases). With 2 bases removed from V and 2 bases from J, the gap between germline ends came to 10 bases. The CDR3 length is 15 residues. Germline CDR1 and CDR2: WSHSY and SAAADI.

The CDR3 protein is CASSAAGEGFYNEQFF. The CDR3 DNA sequence: TGTGCCAGCAGTGCCGCGGGGGAGGGCTTTTACAATGAGCAGTTCTTC. The chain employs TRBV2 and TRBJ2-1; 7 bases align to TRBD2. From germline, CDR1 is SNHLY and CDR2 FYNNEI. The CDR3 is 16 residues long. The junction had 10 bases not matched to a gene; V was cut back by 4 bases and J by 4 bases.

J is TRBJ2-6 and V is TRBV18; D gene unclear. The CDR3 is 20 amino acids. Germline CDR1 and CDR2: KGHSH and LQKENI. Trimming shortened V by 0 bases and J by 1 base, and 19 bases separated the two germline ends. The CDR3 DNA follows: TGTGCCAGCTCACCACCCCCCAACTTAAGTACAGATTCTGGGGCCAACGTCCTGACTTTC. It translates to CASSPPPNLSTDSGANVLTF.

The chain recombines TRBV27 with TRBJ2-7; 9 positions agree with TRBD1. CDR1 and CDR2 from the germline V gene are MNHEY and SMNVEV (reference sequence). Trimming took 2 bases from V and 7 from J; bases not matched to a gene: 12. This CDR3 spans 16 amino acids. CDR3 nucleotides: TGTGCCAGCAGTTTAGATGCAGGACAGGGGTTGTGGGAGCAGTACTTC. Translating it yields CASSLDAGQGLWEQYF.

This chain uses TRBV15 with TRBJ1-6; 8 nucleotides line up with TRBD1. Germline V lookup: CDR1 LNHNV, CDR2 YYDKDF (reference sequence). V trimming: 1 base; J trimming: 7 bases; junction bases outside the gene matches: 3. The CDR3 totals 15 residues. CDR3 nucleotide sequence: TGTGCCACCAGCAGAGTTGACAGGGGAAATTCACCCCTCCACTTT. It codes for CATSRVDRGNSPLHF.

The chain links TRBV19 to TRBJ1-5, with D hard to call. V lost 3 bases and J lost 5, with 5 bases in between. The germline V gene has CDR1 LNHDA and CDR2 SQIVND (reference sequence). CDR3 length equals 12 residues. CDR3 sequence: CASSMTYQPQHF. In nucleotides, the CDR3 is TGTGCCAGTAGTATGACATATCAGCCCCAGCATTTT.

The V and J genes are TRBV11-2 and TRBJ1-1; 7 bases align to TRBD1. The CDR3 length is 15 residues. V trimming: 5 bases; J trimming: 0 bases; junction bases outside the gene matches: 6. The germline CDR1 and CDR2 sequences are SGHAT and FQNNGV. CDR3 bases: TGTGCCAGCAGCGCCCGGACAGGAATGAACACTGAAGCTTTCTTT. Protein product: CASSARTGMNTEAFF.

The CDR3 protein is CASSIKGQGSWSTEAFF. As DNA, the CDR3 is TGTGCCAGTAGTATAAAAGGACAGGGTAGTTGGAGCACTGAAGCTTTCTTT. The chain joins TRBV19 to TRBJ1-1; 8 bases are shared with TRBD1. The CDR3 length is 17 residues. Germline assignment: CDR1 LNHDA and CDR2 SQIVND (reference sequence). The V gene end was trimmed by 2 bases and the J gene end by 4 bases; junction bases not matched to a gene: 12.

Of note for this clone: This sample includes further DNA sequences coding for the same CDR3. The genes are TRBV19 and TRBJ1-1; a weak D match, TRBD1 (5 bases). Trimming pared 6 bases from V and 0 bases from J, leaving 8 bases between. CDR1 LNHDA and CDR2 SQIVND come from the germline V gene (reference sequence). This CDR3 has 13 residues. CDR3 sequence (DNA): TGTGCCAGTAGGCGACAGCTGAACACTGAAGCTTTCTTT. As protein: CASRRQLNTEAFF.

This clone appeared once. The chain links TRBV11-2 to TRBJ2-1; 7 nucleotides line up with TRBD2. This CDR3 has 18 amino acids. The V gene end was trimmed by 5 bases and the J gene end by 2 bases; junction bases not matched to a gene: 15. From germline, CDR1 is SGHAT and CDR2 FQNNGV. CDR3 amino acids: CASSTPRGAGVTYNEQFF. CDR3 sequence (DNA): TGTGCCAGCAGCACCCCCCGAGGCGCGGGAGTCACCTACAATGAGCAGTTCTTC.

The genes are TRBV19 and TRBJ1-2, with TRBD1 identical over 7 bases. J lost 4 bases, V lost 8 bases, and 13 bases had no gene match. CDR1 is LNHDA and CDR2 is SQIVND in the germline V gene (reference sequence). The CDR3 runs to 15 residues. The CDR3: CASLYRDSAVYGYTF. CDR3 DNA sequence: TGTGCCAGTCTTTACCGGGACAGCGCTGTCTATGGCTACACCTTC.

V is TRBV4-2 and J is TRBJ2-3; 13 nucleotides line up with TRBD2. V gave up 3 bases and J gave up 4 bases; unmatched junction bases: 10. This CDR3 contains 18 residues. CDR1 and CDR2 (germline): LGHNA, YNFKEQ. The CDR3 DNA is TGTGCCAGCAGCCAGACCACTAGCGGGGGGGCTGGGTCAGATACGCAGTATTTT. The encoded protein is CASSQTTSGGAGSDTQYF.

In this sample, this clone turned up once. The J gene is TRBJ1-1, the V gene TRBV30; TRBD1 matches at 12 bases. CDR3 length: 13 residues. V dropped 1 base and J dropped 11; count of bases not matched to a gene: 5. The V gene's germline CDR1 is GTSNPN and CDR2 SVGIG (reference sequence). The CDR3 region is CAWSAGTGGLAFF. As DNA, the CDR3 is TGTGCCTGGAGTGCCGGGACAGGGGGCTTGGCTTTCTTT. The variable domain in full, with the rest retrieved from reference TRBV30 and TRBJ1-1, is SQTIHQWPATLVQPVGSPLSLECTVEGTSNPNLYWYRQAAGRGLQLLFYSVGIGQISSEVPQNLSASRPQDRQFILSSKKLLLSDSGFYLCAWSAGTGGLAFFGQGTRLTVV.

The V call is TRBV10-3, the J call TRBJ1-5, with TRBD1 as a possible D gene (6 bases). Germline CDR1 and CDR2: ENHRY and SYGVKD. CDR3 length: 13 residues. Trimming shortened V by 2 bases and J by 9 bases, and 11 bases separated the two germline ends. The CDR3 DNA sequence: TGTGCCATCAGTGAGACGCAGGGGATGCCCCAGCATTTT. Translated, it gives CAISETQGMPQHF.